A selection of T cell receptor beta chains follows, all from one sample in a study of T cell repertoires in aging, cancer and after chemotherapy. TCRdb re-called the multiplex PCR reads with MiXCR, one entry per CDR3 protein. The table lists over 1,000 distinct CDR3 sequences, around 27% of them singletons, with roughly 13% in the top ten. Sequences were obtained from blood. Receptors originate from a human donor with a blood cancer. CDR3s include the opening cysteine and the closing phenylalanine or tryptophan. A D gene is named only where the DNA matches it firmly. Part of the rows lack a size; the others show once, few, many or a class for expanded clones.

d_call: .; clone_size: .; v_call: TRBV28; j_call: TRBJ1-3; cdr3_aa: CASRQRGNTIYF; cdr3_nt: TGTGCCAGCAGGCAGAGAGGAAACACCATATATTTT
d_call: .; clone_size: medium-sized; v_call: TRBV28; j_call: TRBJ2-1; cdr3_aa: CASRFQGIWFF; cdr3_nt: TGTGCCAGCAGATTCCAGGGGATATGGTTCTTC
d_call: .; clone_size: large; v_call: TRBV5-4; j_call: TRBJ2-2; cdr3_aa: CASTTDGGTGELFF; cdr3_nt: TGTGCCAGCACCACCGATGGGGGCACCGGGGAGCTGTTTTTT
d_call: TRBD2; clone_size: medium-sized; v_call: TRBV7-2; j_call: TRBJ2-1; cdr3_aa: CASSLEGTSGRYQNEQFF; cdr3_nt: TGTGCCAGCAGCTTAGAAGGGACTAGCGGGAGGTATCAAAATGAGCAGTTCTTC
d_call: .; clone_size: few; v_call: TRBV5-1; j_call: TRBJ2-3; cdr3_aa: CASSTQGTDTQYF; cdr3_nt: TGCGCCAGCAGCACCCAAGGAACAGATACGCAGTATTTT
d_call: .; clone_size: medium-sized; v_call: TRBV5-1; j_call: TRBJ2-1; cdr3_aa: CASSPGPPVDEQFF; cdr3_nt: TGCGCCAGCAGCCCAGGACCCCCGGTGGATGAGCAGTTCTTC
d_call: TRBD2; clone_size: large; v_call: TRBV27; j_call: TRBJ2-2; cdr3_aa: CASSSVGLAGRSNTGELFF; cdr3_nt: TGTGCCAGCAGTTCGGTCGGACTAGCGGGAAGGTCGAACACCGGGGAGCTGTTTTTT
d_call: .; clone_size: .; v_call: TRBV4-3; j_call: TRBJ2-1; cdr3_aa: CASSQDRNNEQFF; cdr3_nt: TGCGCCAGCAGCCAAGATAGGAACAATGAGCAGTTCTTC
d_call: TRBD2; clone_size: medium-sized; v_call: TRBV24-1; j_call: TRBJ2-3; cdr3_aa: CAAGTSGSSDTQYF; cdr3_nt: TGTGCCGCCGGGACTAGCGGGAGTTCAGATACGCAGTATTTT
d_call: .; clone_size: few; v_call: TRBV28; j_call: TRBJ2-7; cdr3_aa: CASRSTHRGGRDGYEQYF; cdr3_nt: TGTGCCAGCAGGAGTACTCACCGAGGGGGGCGGGACGGTTACGAGCAGTACTTC
d_call: .; clone_size: large; v_call: TRBV7-6; j_call: TRBJ2-1; cdr3_aa: CASSSGWDLSEQFF; cdr3_nt: TGTGCCAGCAGCTCTGGATGGGACCTTTCTGAGCAGTTCTTC
d_call: .; clone_size: large; v_call: TRBV6-4; j_call: TRBJ2-1; cdr3_aa: CASRARAFDAIEQFF; cdr3_nt: TGTGCCAGCAGAGCTAGGGCATTCGATGCAATTGAGCAGTTCTTC
d_call: TRBD2; clone_size: .; v_call: TRBV19; j_call: TRBJ2-2; cdr3_aa: CASSTKGLAGGGTGELFF; cdr3_nt: TGTGCCAGTAGTACGAAGGGACTAGCGGGAGGTGGAACCGGGGAGCTGTTTTTT
d_call: .; clone_size: large; v_call: TRBV30; j_call: TRBJ2-2; cdr3_aa: CAWSVGTTGELFF; cdr3_nt: TGTGCCTGGAGTGTAGGGACCACCGGGGAGCTGTTTTTT
d_call: TRBD2; clone_size: medium-sized; v_call: TRBV11-2; j_call: TRBJ2-1; cdr3_aa: CASSGRTSGTYNEQFF; cdr3_nt: TGTGCCAGCAGCGGTCGGACTAGCGGGACCTACAATGAGCAGTTCTTC
d_call: .; clone_size: medium-sized; v_call: TRBV5-1; j_call: TRBJ2-3; cdr3_aa: CASSREGLSTDTQYF; cdr3_nt: TGCGCCAGCAGCCGTGAGGGACTTAGCACAGATACGCAGTATTTT
d_call: .; clone_size: medium-sized; v_call: TRBV5-4; j_call: TRBJ2-7; cdr3_aa: CASSLAGPYEQYF; cdr3_nt: TGTGCCAGCAGCTTGGCAGGACCCTACGAGCAGTACTTC
d_call: TRBD2; clone_size: .; v_call: TRBV29-1; j_call: TRBJ2-3; cdr3_aa: CSVEDASGSLTDTQYF; cdr3_nt: TGCAGCGTTGAGGACGCTAGCGGGAGTCTCACAGATACGCAGTATTTT
d_call: TRBD1; clone_size: .; v_call: TRBV18; j_call: TRBJ1-1; cdr3_aa: CASSPPTGMATEAFF; cdr3_nt: TGTGCCAGCTCACCACCGACAGGGATGGCCACTGAAGCTTTCTTT
d_call: .; clone_size: medium-sized; v_call: TRBV5-1; j_call: TRBJ1-1; cdr3_aa: CASSLDRPNTEAFF; cdr3_nt: TGCGCCAGCAGCTTGGACAGGCCGAACACTGAAGCTTTCTTT
d_call: TRBD2; clone_size: large; v_call: TRBV29-1; j_call: TRBJ2-3; cdr3_aa: CSVEEREGIFTDTQYF; cdr3_nt: TGCAGCGTTGAAGAACGGGAGGGGATATTCACAGATACGCAGTATTTT
d_call: TRBD2; clone_size: .; v_call: TRBV9; j_call: TRBJ2-2; cdr3_aa: CASSVGLPNTGELFF; cdr3_nt: TGTGCCAGCAGCGTGGGACTACCCAACACCGGGGAGCTGTTTTTT
d_call: TRBD1; clone_size: medium-sized; v_call: TRBV6-2/TRBV6-3; j_call: TRBJ2-7; cdr3_aa: CASSYSDRAYEQYF; cdr3_nt: TGTGCCAGCAGTTATTCGGACAGGGCCTACGAGCAGTACTTC
d_call: .; clone_size: .; v_call: TRBV19; j_call: TRBJ1-2; cdr3_aa: CVSSIGSYGYTF; cdr3_nt: TGTGTTAGTAGTATCGGCAGCTATGGCTACACCTTC
d_call: .; clone_size: medium-sized; v_call: TRBV14; j_call: TRBJ1-1; cdr3_aa: CASSQGNLGAVTEAFF; cdr3_nt: TGTGCCAGCAGCCAGGGTAATCTGGGGGCCGTCACTGAAGCTTTCTTT
d_call: .; clone_size: .; v_call: TRBV2; j_call: TRBJ2-3; cdr3_aa: CASSETPTDTQYF; cdr3_nt: TGTGCCAGCAGTGAAACCCCCACAGATACGCAGTATTTT
d_call: TRBD2; clone_size: .; v_call: TRBV20-1; j_call: TRBJ2-3; cdr3_aa: CSARDLAGASDTQYF; cdr3_nt: TGCAGTGCTAGAGACTTAGCGGGAGCCTCAGATACGCAGTATTTT
d_call: .; clone_size: large; v_call: TRBV19; j_call: TRBJ2-1; cdr3_aa: CASEDEGSYNEQFF; cdr3_nt: TGTGCCTCCGAAGACGAAGGGTCCTACAATGAGCAGTTCTTC
d_call: TRBD1; clone_size: .; v_call: TRBV27; j_call: TRBJ1-3; cdr3_aa: CASSTRTGPSQTSGNTIYF; cdr3_nt: TGTGCCAGCAGTACCCGGACAGGGCCTAGCCAAACCTCTGGAAACACCATATATTTT
d_call: TRBD2; clone_size: few; v_call: TRBV28; j_call: TRBJ2-2; cdr3_aa: CASRSSGITGELFF; cdr3_nt: TGTGCCAGCAGATCTAGCGGGATCACCGGGGAGCTGTTTTTT
d_call: .; clone_size: medium-sized; v_call: TRBV7-2; j_call: TRBJ1-1; cdr3_aa: CASSSQMNTEAFF; cdr3_nt: TGTGCCAGCAGCTCACAGATGAACACTGAAGCTTTCTTT
d_call: TRBD2; clone_size: large; v_call: TRBV18; j_call: TRBJ2-1; cdr3_aa: CASSPGGTLTYNEQFF; cdr3_nt: TGTGCCAGCTCACCGGGGGGGACCCTAACCTACAATGAGCAGTTCTTC
d_call: TRBD2; clone_size: few; v_call: TRBV27; j_call: TRBJ2-3; cdr3_aa: CASSLWGGGTDTQYF; cdr3_nt: TGTGCCAGCAGTTTATGGGGCGGGGGAACAGATACGCAGTATTTT
d_call: .; clone_size: large; v_call: TRBV30; j_call: TRBJ1-2; cdr3_aa: CAWSPTANYGYTF; cdr3_nt: TGTGCCTGGAGCCCGACAGCTAACTATGGCTACACCTTC
d_call: .; clone_size: few; v_call: TRBV4-3; j_call: TRBJ1-5; cdr3_aa: CASSQDNSVNQPQHF; cdr3_nt: TGCGCCAGCAGCCAAGATAATTCAGTGAATCAGCCCCAGCATTTT
d_call: .; clone_size: .; v_call: TRBV15; j_call: TRBJ2-6; cdr3_aa: CATSRDTGPWGYF; cdr3_nt: TGTGCCACCAGCAGAGATACGGGGCCCTGGGGGTACTTC
d_call: TRBD2; clone_size: .; v_call: TRBV5-6; j_call: TRBJ2-1; cdr3_aa: CASSLEGTSGSVYNEQFF; cdr3_nt: TGTGCCAGCAGCTTGGAGGGGACTAGCGGGAGTGTTTACAATGAGCAGTTCTTC
d_call: .; clone_size: medium-sized; v_call: TRBV20-1; j_call: TRBJ2-7; cdr3_aa: CSAIPLEPASEQYF; cdr3_nt: TGCAGTGCCATCCCACTAGAACCAGCCTCCGAGCAGTACTTC
d_call: TRBD2; clone_size: large; v_call: TRBV20-1; j_call: TRBJ2-6; cdr3_aa: CSAIGLAGGRGANVLTF; cdr3_nt: TGCAGTGCCATCGGACTAGCGGGAGGGCGTGGGGCCAACGTCCTGACTTTC
d_call: .; clone_size: few; v_call: TRBV12-3/TRBV12-4; j_call: TRBJ1-5; cdr3_aa: CASSLDRGGPQHF; cdr3_nt: TGTGCCAGCAGTTTAGACCGGGGTGGCCCCCAGCATTTT
d_call: .; clone_size: .; v_call: TRBV11-1; j_call: TRBJ2-1; cdr3_aa: CASSLGHGAAGYNEQFF; cdr3_nt: TGTGCCAGCAGCTTAGGTCACGGAGCCGCGGGGTACAATGAGCAGTTCTTC
d_call: TRBD2; clone_size: .; v_call: TRBV20-1; j_call: TRBJ2-7; cdr3_aa: CSARPGLAGLYEQYF; cdr3_nt: TGCAGTGCTAGACCTGGACTAGCGGGCTTGTACGAGCAGTACTTC
d_call: .; clone_size: medium-sized; v_call: TRBV20-1; j_call: TRBJ2-1; cdr3_aa: CSAQTRGSYNEQFF; cdr3_nt: TGCAGTGCACAGACTCGAGGCTCCTACAATGAGCAGTTCTTC
d_call: .; clone_size: large; v_call: TRBV19; j_call: TRBJ1-3; cdr3_aa: CASSIGGSGNTIYF; cdr3_nt: TGTGCCAGTAGTATCGGCGGCTCTGGAAACACCATATATTTT
d_call: .; clone_size: medium-sized; v_call: TRBV28; j_call: TRBJ2-5; cdr3_aa: CASSLIGQGKETQYF; cdr3_nt: TGTGCCAGCAGTTTAATCGGGCAGGGCAAAGAGACCCAGTACTTC
d_call: TRBD1; clone_size: medium-sized; v_call: TRBV10-3; j_call: TRBJ2-7; cdr3_aa: CAISESGGNEQYF; cdr3_nt: TGTGCCATCAGTGAGTCAGGGGGCAACGAGCAGTACTTC